Listed below are T cell receptor beta chains from one sample, sequenced in a study of breast tumors, draining lymph nodes, adjacent tissues. TCRdb processed the multiplex PCR reads anew with MiXCR; each CDR3 protein has one entry. Here the sample spans around 290,000 distinct CDR3 sequences, 30% to 35% being singletons. Sequencing was carried out using axillary lymph node tissue. Receptors were obtained from a female donor with breast cancer. Some clones in this sample may be carry-over from other donors' samples. Each CDR3 is given with its conserved first and last residue. D genes are given only for firm matches. Some rows have no size entry. The others give once, few or many, or a class for an expanded clone.

.,.,TRBV12-3/TRBV12-4,TRBJ1-2,CASSLKTNYGYTF
.,.,TRBV30,TRBJ1-5,CAWSVGGLLRQPQHF
.,.,TRBV12-3/TRBV12-4,TRBJ1-1,CASNLRRTEAFF
.,many,TRBV15,TRBJ2-3,CATSRGQPTDTQYF
TRBD1,many,TRBV4-3,TRBJ1-4,CASSQDRGGPEKLFF
.,.,TRBV5-1,TRBJ2-4,CASSLLGFADIRYF
TRBD2,many,TRBV7-9,TRBJ2-1,CASSLATTSGRQDEQFF
TRBD1,many,TRBV4-2,TRBJ2-7,CASSQPGQGLDEQYF
TRBD1,many,TRBV20-1,TRBJ1-5,CSASTTGVSDQPQHF
.,.,TRBV10-2,TRBJ1-2,CASSLNEDRGLRDYGYTF